This T cell receptor beta chain came from a study of identical twins. This clonotype has only a few counts. TCRdb re-called the 5' RACE reads with MiXCR, one entry per CDR3 protein. This sample has hundreds of thousands of distinct CDR3 sequences; approximately 13% occur once, and the top ten carry under 2%. Germline values: CDR1 MDHEN, CDR2 SYDVKM. V dropped 5 bases and J dropped 11 bases, with 17 bases sitting between them. The CDR3 is 13 amino acids. The sample was also reused in another study, on yellow fever vaccine responses in identical twins.

The gene calls are TRBV28 and TRBJ2-3; tentatively, D is TRBD2 (5 bases). This TCR was sampled from a woman aged 18-29 years in good health. The sample comprised PBMCs. This CDR3 is CASSKNSGSEQYF. The CDR3 region has the DNA TGTGCCAGCAGTAAAAATTCGGGAAGCGAGCAGTATTTT.